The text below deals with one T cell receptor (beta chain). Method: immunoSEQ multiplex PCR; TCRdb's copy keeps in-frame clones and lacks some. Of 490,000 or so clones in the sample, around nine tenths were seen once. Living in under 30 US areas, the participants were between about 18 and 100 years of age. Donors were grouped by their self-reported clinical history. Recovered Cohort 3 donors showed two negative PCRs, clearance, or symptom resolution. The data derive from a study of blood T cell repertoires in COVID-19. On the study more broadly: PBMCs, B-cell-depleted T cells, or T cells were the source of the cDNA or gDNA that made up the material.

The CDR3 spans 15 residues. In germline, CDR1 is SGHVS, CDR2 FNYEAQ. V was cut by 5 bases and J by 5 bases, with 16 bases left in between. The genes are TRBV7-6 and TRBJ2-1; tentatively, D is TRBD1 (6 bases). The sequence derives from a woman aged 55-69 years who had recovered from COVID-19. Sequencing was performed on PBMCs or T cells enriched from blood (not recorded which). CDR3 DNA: TGTGCCAGCAGCCCGCCGACAGGTGTAAACAATGAGCAGTTCTTC. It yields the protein CASSPPTGVNNEQFF.